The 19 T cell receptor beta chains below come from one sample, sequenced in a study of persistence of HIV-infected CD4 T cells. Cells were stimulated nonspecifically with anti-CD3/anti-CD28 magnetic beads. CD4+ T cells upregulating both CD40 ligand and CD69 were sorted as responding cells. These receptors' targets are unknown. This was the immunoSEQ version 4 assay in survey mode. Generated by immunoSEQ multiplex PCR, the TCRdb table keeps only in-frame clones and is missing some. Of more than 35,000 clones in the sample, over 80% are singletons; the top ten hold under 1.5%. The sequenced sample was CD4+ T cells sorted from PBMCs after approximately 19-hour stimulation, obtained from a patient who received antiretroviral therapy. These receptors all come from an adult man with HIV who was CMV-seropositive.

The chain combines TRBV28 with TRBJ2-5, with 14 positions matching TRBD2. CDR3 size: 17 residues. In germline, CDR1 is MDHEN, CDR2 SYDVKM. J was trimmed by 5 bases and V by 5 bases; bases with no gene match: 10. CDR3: CASSQTGLAGGGETQYF. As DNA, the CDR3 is TGTGCCAGCAGTCAAACCGGACTAGCGGGAGGAGGGGAGACCCAGTACTTC. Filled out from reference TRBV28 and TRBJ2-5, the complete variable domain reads DVKVTQSSRYLVKRTGEKVFLECVQDMDHENMFWYRQDPGLGLRLIYFSYDVKMKEKGDIPEGYSVSREKKERFSLILESASTNQTSMYLCASSQTGLAGGGETQYFGPGTRLLVL.

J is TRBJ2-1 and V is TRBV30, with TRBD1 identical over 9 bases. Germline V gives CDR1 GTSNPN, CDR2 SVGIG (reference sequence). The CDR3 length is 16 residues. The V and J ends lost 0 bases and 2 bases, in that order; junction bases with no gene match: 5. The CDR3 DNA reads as TGTGCCTGGAGTGTTGACAGGACAGGGGCCTACAATGAGCAGTTCTTC. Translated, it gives CAWSVDRTGAYNEQFF.

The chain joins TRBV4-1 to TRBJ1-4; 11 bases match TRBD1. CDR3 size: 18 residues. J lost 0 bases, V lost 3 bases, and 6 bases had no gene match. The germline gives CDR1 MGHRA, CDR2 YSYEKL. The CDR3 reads CASSHRTGGLATNEKLFF. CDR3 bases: TGCGCCAGCAGCCACCGGACAGGGGGCCTTGCAACTAATGAAAAACTGTTTTTT.

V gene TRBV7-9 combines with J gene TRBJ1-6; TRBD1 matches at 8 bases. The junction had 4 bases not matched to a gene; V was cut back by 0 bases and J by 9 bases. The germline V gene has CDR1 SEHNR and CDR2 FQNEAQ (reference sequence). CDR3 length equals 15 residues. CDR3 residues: CASSLATGGGSPLHF. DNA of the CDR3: TGTGCCAGCAGCTTAGCTACAGGGGGAGGTTCACCCCTCCACTTT.

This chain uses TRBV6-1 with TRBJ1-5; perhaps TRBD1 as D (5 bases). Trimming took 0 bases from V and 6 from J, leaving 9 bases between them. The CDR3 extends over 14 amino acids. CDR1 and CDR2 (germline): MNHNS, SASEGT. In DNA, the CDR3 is TGTGCCAGCAGTGAAGCGGCAGGGACTCAGCCCCAGCATTTT. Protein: CASSEAAGTQPQHF.

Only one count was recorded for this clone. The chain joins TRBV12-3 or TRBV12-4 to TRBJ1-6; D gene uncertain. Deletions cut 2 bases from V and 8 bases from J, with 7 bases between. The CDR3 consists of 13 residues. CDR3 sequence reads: CASSLKADSPLHF. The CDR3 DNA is TGTGCCAGCAGTTTAAAGGCGGATTCACCCCTCCACTTT.

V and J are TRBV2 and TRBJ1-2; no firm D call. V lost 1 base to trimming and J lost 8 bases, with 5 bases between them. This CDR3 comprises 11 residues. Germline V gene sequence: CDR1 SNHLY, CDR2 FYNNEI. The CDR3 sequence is CASSEVWGYTF. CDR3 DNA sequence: TGTGCCAGCAGTGAAGTCTGGGGCTACACCTTC. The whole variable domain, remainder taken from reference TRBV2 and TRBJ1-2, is EPEVTQTPSHQVTQMGQEVILRCVPISNHLYFYWYRQILGQKVEFLVSFYNNEISEKSEIFDDQFSVERPDGSNFTLKIRSTKLEDSAMYFCASSEVWGYTFGSGTRLTVV.

The CDR3 reads CASSDGGSYEQYF. CDR3 DNA: TGTGCCAGCAGTGACGGCGGGAGCTACGAGCAGTACTTC. V is TRBV6-1 and J is TRBJ2-7; 7 bases are a match to TRBD2. This CDR3 comprises 13 residues. Germline CDR1 and CDR2: MNHNS and SASEGT. Germline trimming cut 3 bases from V and 3 bases from J; bases unmatched to any gene: 2.

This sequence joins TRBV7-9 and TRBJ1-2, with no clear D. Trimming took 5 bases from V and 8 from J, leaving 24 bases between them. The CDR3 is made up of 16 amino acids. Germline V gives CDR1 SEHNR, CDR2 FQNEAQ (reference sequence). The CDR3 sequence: CASSAPPGSGAFGYTF. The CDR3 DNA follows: TGTGCCAGCAGCGCGCCCCCCGGGTCGGGCGCTTTCGGCTACACCTTC.

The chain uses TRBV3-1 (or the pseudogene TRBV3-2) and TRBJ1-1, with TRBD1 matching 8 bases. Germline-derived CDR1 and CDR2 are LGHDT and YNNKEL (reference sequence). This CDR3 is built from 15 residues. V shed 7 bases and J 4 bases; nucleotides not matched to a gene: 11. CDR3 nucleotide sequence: TGTGCCAGCACCCCAAAGGACAGGGAGGGCACTGAAGCTTTCTTT. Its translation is CASTPKDREGTEAFF.

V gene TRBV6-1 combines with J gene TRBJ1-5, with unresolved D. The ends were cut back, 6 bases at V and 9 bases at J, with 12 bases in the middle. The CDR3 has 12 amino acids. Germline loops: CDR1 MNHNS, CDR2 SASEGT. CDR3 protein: CASSPNWGPQHF. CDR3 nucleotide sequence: TGTGCCAGCAGCCCCAACTGGGGGCCCCAGCATTTT.

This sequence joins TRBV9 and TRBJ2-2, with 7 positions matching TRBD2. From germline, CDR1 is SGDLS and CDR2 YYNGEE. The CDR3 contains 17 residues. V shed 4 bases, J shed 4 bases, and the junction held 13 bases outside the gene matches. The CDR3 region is CASSSRRLAELTGELFF. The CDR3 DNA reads TGTGCCAGCAGCTCCCGGCGGCTAGCGGAACTCACCGGGGAGCTGTTTTTT.

The CDR3 region is CASSGKKGPDTGANVLTF. The CDR3 DNA follows: TGTGCCAGCAGTGGAAAGAAAGGGCCCGATACTGGGGCCAACGTCCTGACTTTC. This chain connects TRBV6-1 to TRBJ2-6; D not resolved. Between the trimmed V and J ends, which lost 4 bases and 2 bases, there was a span of 18 bases. The CDR3 is made up of 18 amino acids. CDR1 and CDR2 from the germline V gene are MNHNS and SASEGT.

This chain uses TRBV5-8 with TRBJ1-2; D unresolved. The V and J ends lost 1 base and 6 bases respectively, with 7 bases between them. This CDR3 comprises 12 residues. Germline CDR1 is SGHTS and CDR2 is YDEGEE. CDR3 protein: CASSLKSHGYTF. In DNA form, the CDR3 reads TGTGCCAGCAGCTTGAAGAGTCATGGCTACACCTTC.

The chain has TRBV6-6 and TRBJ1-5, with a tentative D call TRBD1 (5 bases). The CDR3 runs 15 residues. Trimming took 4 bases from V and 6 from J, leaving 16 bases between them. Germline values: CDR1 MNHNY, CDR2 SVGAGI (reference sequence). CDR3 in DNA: TGTGCCAGCAGTTTGGAGGGGCCTCAGACTCAGCCCCAGCATTTT. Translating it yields CASSLEGPQTQPQHF.

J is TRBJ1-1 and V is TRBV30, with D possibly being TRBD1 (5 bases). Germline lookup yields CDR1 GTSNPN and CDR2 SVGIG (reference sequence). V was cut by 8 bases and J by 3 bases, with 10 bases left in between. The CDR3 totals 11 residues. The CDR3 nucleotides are TGTGCCCTTGGGACGGACACTGAAGCTTTCTTT. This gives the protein CALGTDTEAFF.

Written as DNA, the CDR3 is TGTGCCAGTACCCCGCCCCCGGGACAGGGCCTCTACAATGAGCAGTTCTTC. Its protein product is CASTPPPGQGLYNEQFF. The chain joins TRBV19 to TRBJ2-1, with TRBD1 identical over 9 bases. Germline V lookup: CDR1 LNHDA, CDR2 SQIVND (reference sequence). Germline trimming cut 7 bases from V and 3 bases from J; bases unmatched to any gene: 13. The CDR3 contains 17 residues.

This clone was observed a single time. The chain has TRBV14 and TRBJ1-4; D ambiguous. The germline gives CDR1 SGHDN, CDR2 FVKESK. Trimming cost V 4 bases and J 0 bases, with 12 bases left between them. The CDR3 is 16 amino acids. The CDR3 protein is CASSPARWATNEKLFF. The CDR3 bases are TGTGCCAGCAGCCCAGCTCGTTGGGCAACTAATGAAAAACTGTTTTTT.

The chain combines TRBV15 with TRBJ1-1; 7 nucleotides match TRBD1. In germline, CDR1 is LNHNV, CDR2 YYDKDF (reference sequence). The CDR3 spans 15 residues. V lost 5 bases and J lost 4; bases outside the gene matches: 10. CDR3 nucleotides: TGTGCCACCAGCCGAAGTAAGGGGGCGTTCACTGAAGCTTTCTTT. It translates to CATSRSKGAFTEAFF. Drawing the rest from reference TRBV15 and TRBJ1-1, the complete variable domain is DAMVIQNPRYQVTQFGKPVTLSCSQTLNHNVMYWYQQKSSQAPKLLFHYYDKDFNNEADTPDNFQSRRPNTSFCFLDIRSPGLGDTAMYLCATSRSKGAFTEAFFGQGTRLTVV.